This is a list of T cell receptor beta chains from one sample in a study of blood T cell repertoires in COVID-19. Assay: immunoSEQ multiplex PCR; the TCRdb copy retains only in-frame clones and omits some. The sample holds 270,000 or so clones, approximately 88% seen once. Sequenced: PBMCs or T cells enriched from blood (not recorded which). All receptors come from a woman between 40 and 55 years old with acute COVID-19. Each CDR3 is given with its conserved first and last residue. A D gene is named only where the DNA matches it firmly. Where a row states a size, it is once, few, many or the class of an expanded clone; other rows omit it.

J: TRBJ1-4; size: .; D: .; V: TRBV6-5; CDR3: CASTPRVATNEKLFF; DNA: TGTGCCAGCACGCCACGGGTCGCAACTAATGAAAAACTGTTTTTT
J: TRBJ1-1; size: .; D: .; V: TRBV10-3; CDR3: CAISESIPGTTEAFF; DNA: TGTGCCATCAGTGAGTCGATTCCAGGCACCACTGAAGCTTTCTTT
J: TRBJ1-5; size: .; D: .; V: TRBV2; CDR3: CASSDRGGAYQPQHF; DNA: TGTGCCAGCAGTGATAGGGGAGGGGCCTATCAGCCCCAGCATTTT
J: TRBJ2-7; size: .; D: .; V: TRBV28; CDR3: CASNSNYEQYF; DNA: TGTGCCAGCAACAGCAACTACGAGCAGTACTTC
J: TRBJ1-2; size: .; D: .; V: TRBV30; CDR3: CAWIGGLNYGYTF; DNA: TGTGCCTGGATTGGGGGACTCAACTATGGCTACACCTTC
J: TRBJ2-3; size: .; D: TRBD2; V: TRBV3-1/TRBV3-2; CDR3: CASSLASGSATPGITQYF; DNA: TGTGCCAGCAGCCTTGCTAGCGGGTCGGCGACCCCGGGGATAACGCAGTATTTT
J: TRBJ2-2; size: .; D: TRBD2; V: TRBV3-1/TRBV3-2; CDR3: CASSPGLAQNTGELFF; DNA: TGTGCCAGCAGCCCCGGACTAGCCCAAAACACCGGGGAGCTGTTTTTT
J: TRBJ2-1; size: once; D: TRBD2; V: TRBV2; CDR3: CASSAGLAVAYNEQFF; DNA: TGTGCCAGCAGTGCGGGACTAGCAGTGGCCTACAATGAGCAGTTCTTC
J: TRBJ1-2; size: .; D: .; V: TRBV11-3; CDR3: CASSSGSFSLHTF; DNA: TGTGCCAGCAGCTCCGGGAGTTTCAGCTTACACACCTTC
J: TRBJ1-3; size: few; D: .; V: TRBV9; CDR3: CASSVSLIVISGNTIYF; DNA: TGTGCCAGCAGCGTAAGCTTAATAGTTATCTCTGGAAACACCATATATTTT
J: TRBJ1-1; size: .; D: .; V: TRBV5-5; CDR3: CASSLVGPEAFF; DNA: TGTGCCAGCAGCTTAGTGGGGCCTGAAGCTTTCTTT
J: TRBJ1-1; size: once; D: .; V: TRBV24-1; CDR3: CATSDGQSLNTEAFF; DNA: TGTGCCACCAGTGATGGACAGAGCTTGAACACTGAAGCTTTCTTT
J: TRBJ1-2; size: .; D: TRBD1; V: TRBV7-9; CDR3: CASSLPLDRGRRGYTF; DNA: TGTGCCAGCAGCTTACCCTTGGACAGGGGGAGACGCGGCTACACCTTC
J: TRBJ2-3; size: .; D: TRBD2; V: TRBV7-8; CDR3: CASIALTLAASTDTQYF; DNA: TGTGCCAGCATCGCCCTCACTCTAGCGGCTAGCACAGATACGCAGTATTTT
J: TRBJ1-1; size: .; D: .; V: TRBV4-1; CDR3: CASSRPVAGSEAFF; DNA: TGCGCCAGCAGCCGGCCCGTTGCGGGTTCTGAAGCTTTCTTT
J: TRBJ2-3; size: .; D: TRBD2; V: TRBV11-1; CDR3: CASSSGLAGTDTQYF; DNA: TGTGCCAGCAGCTCCGGGCTAGCGGGAACAGATACGCAGTATTTT
J: TRBJ1-2; size: .; D: .; V: TRBV12-3/TRBV12-4; CDR3: CASSQGTNYGYTF; DNA: TGTGCCAGCAGTCAGGGAACTAACTATGGCTACACCTTC
J: TRBJ1-6; size: once; D: .; V: TRBV18; CDR3: CASSQNKEDSGSPLHF; DNA: TGTGCCAGCTCACAAAATAAAGAGGACAGTGGTTCACCCCTCCACTTT
J: TRBJ1-1; size: .; D: .; V: TRBV7-3; CDR3: CASSFSGSMNTEAFF; DNA: TGTGCCAGCAGCTTCTCGGGATCTATGAACACTGAAGCTTTCTTT
J: TRBJ2-2; size: .; D: TRBD2; V: TRBV18; CDR3: CASSLGLAGAVTGELFF; DNA: TGTGCCAGCTCACTTGGACTAGCGGGAGCAGTTACCGGGGAGCTGTTTTTT
J: TRBJ2-1; size: .; D: TRBD2; V: TRBV6-2/TRBV6-3; CDR3: CASSHSSGQNSYNEQFF; DNA: TGTGCCAGCAGCCACTCTAGCGGGCAGAACTCCTACAATGAGCAGTTCTTC
J: TRBJ2-1; size: .; D: TRBD2; V: TRBV3-1/TRBV3-2; CDR3: CASMASGMYNEQFF; DNA: TGTGCCAGCATGGCTAGCGGGATGTACAATGAGCAGTTCTTC
J: TRBJ1-1; size: once; D: .; V: TRBV7-9; CDR3: CASSLSSAMNTEAFF; DNA: TGTGCCAGCAGCTTAAGTAGCGCGATGAACACTGAAGCTTTCTTT
J: TRBJ1-3; size: once; D: .; V: TRBV5-4; CDR3: CASSLGYGNTIYF; DNA: TGTGCCAGCAGCTTGGGTTATGGAAACACCATATATTTT
J: TRBJ2-7; size: .; D: TRBD1; V: TRBV30; CDR3: CAWIGTDSYEQYF; DNA: TGTGCCTGGATCGGGACAGACTCCTACGAGCAGTACTTC
J: TRBJ2-3; size: .; D: TRBD2; V: TRBV7-8; CDR3: CASSSLAGGETDTQYF; DNA: TGTGCCAGCAGCTCCCTAGCGGGAGGAGAGACAGATACGCAGTATTTT
J: TRBJ2-1; size: .; D: .; V: TRBV7-6; CDR3: CASSKGGDYSNEQFF; DNA: TGTGCCAGCAGCAAAGGGGGGGACTACAGCAATGAGCAGTTCTTC
J: TRBJ2-5; size: .; D: TRBD1; V: TRBV7-9; CDR3: CASSFPYAQGPETQYF; DNA: TGTGCCAGCAGCTTCCCTTATGCACAGGGGCCCGAGACCCAGTACTTC
J: TRBJ2-1; size: .; D: TRBD2; V: TRBV7-6; CDR3: CASSLMIAGGWSSYNEQFF; DNA: TGTGCCAGCAGCTTGATGATAGCGGGAGGATGGAGCTCCTACAATGAGCAGTTCTTC
J: TRBJ1-2; size: .; D: .; V: TRBV3-1/TRBV3-2; CDR3: CASSQDGGGYGYTF; DNA: TGTGCCAGCAGCCAAGACGGGGGGGGCTATGGCTACACCTTC
J: TRBJ1-2; size: .; D: .; V: TRBV12-5; CDR3: CASGFGQGATF; DNA: .
J: TRBJ2-2; size: .; D: .; V: TRBV28; CDR3: CASSLVGANTGELFF; DNA: TGTGCCAGCAGTTTAGTAGGGGCCAACACCGGGGAGCTGTTTTTT
J: TRBJ2-1; size: .; D: TRBD2; V: TRBV6-1; CDR3: CASSARTSGSWDNEQFF; DNA: TGTGCCAGCAGTGCTAGGACTAGCGGGAGTTGGGATAATGAGCAGTTCTTC
J: TRBJ1-2; size: .; D: TRBD1; V: TRBV18; CDR3: CASSLQGRSIGYGYTF; DNA: TGTGCCAGCTCACTACAGGGGAGGTCCATAGGCTATGGCTACACCTTC
J: TRBJ1-6; size: .; D: TRBD1; V: TRBV3-1/TRBV3-2; CDR3: CASSHSQGGGNSPLHF; DNA: TGTGCCAGCAGCCACTCACAGGGGGGAGGTAATTCACCCCTCCACTTT
J: TRBJ2-5; size: .; D: TRBD2; V: TRBV7-2; CDR3: CASSYWTSGRWETQYF; DNA: TGTGCCAGCAGCTATTGGACTAGCGGGAGGTGGGAGACCCAGTACTTC
J: TRBJ2-1; size: .; D: .; V: TRBV7-2; CDR3: CASSSRHSYNEQFF; DNA: TGTGCCAGCAGCTCCCGGCACAGCTACAATGAGCAGTTCTTC
J: TRBJ2-6; size: .; D: TRBD1; V: TRBV7-2; CDR3: CASSLTWTGSSGANVLTF; DNA: TGTGCCAGCAGCTTAACTTGGACAGGCTCCTCTGGGGCCAACGTCCTGACTTTC
J: TRBJ1-5; size: .; D: .; V: TRBV12-5; CDR3: CASGLNVDSNNQPQHF; DNA: TGTGCTAGTGGTTTGAATGTCGACAGTAACAATCAGCCCCAGCATTTT
J: TRBJ2-1; size: .; D: TRBD1; V: TRBV24-1; CDR3: CATSQDREYNEQFF; DNA: TGTGCCACCAGTCAGGACAGGGAGTACAATGAGCAGTTCTTC
J: TRBJ2-7; size: .; D: TRBD2; V: TRBV7-9; CDR3: CASSTPAGADYEQYF; DNA: TGTGCCAGCAGCACCCCAGCGGGGGCGGACTACGAGCAGTACTTC
J: TRBJ2-1; size: once; D: .; V: TRBV6-5; CDR3: CASSRRGQQFF; DNA: TGTGCCAGCAGCCGCCGCGGTCAGCAGTTCTTC
J: TRBJ2-3; size: .; D: .; V: TRBV18; CDR3: CASSPPHLGTDTQYF; DNA: TGTGCCAGCTCACCACCACACCTCGGCACAGATACGCAGTATTTT
J: TRBJ2-1; size: few; D: .; V: TRBV28; CDR3: CASTPVGHSHEQFF; DNA: TGTGCCAGCACCCCCGTGGGCCACTCGCATGAGCAGTTCTTC
J: TRBJ2-5; size: .; D: .; V: TRBV9; CDR3: CASSSHNGGETQYF; DNA: TGTGCCAGCAGTTCCCATAACGGGGGAGAGACCCAGTACTTC
J: TRBJ2-1; size: .; D: .; V: TRBV28; CDR3: CASREGPTYNEQFF; DNA: TGTGCCAGCAGGGAGGGGCCGACCTACAATGAGCAGTTCTTC